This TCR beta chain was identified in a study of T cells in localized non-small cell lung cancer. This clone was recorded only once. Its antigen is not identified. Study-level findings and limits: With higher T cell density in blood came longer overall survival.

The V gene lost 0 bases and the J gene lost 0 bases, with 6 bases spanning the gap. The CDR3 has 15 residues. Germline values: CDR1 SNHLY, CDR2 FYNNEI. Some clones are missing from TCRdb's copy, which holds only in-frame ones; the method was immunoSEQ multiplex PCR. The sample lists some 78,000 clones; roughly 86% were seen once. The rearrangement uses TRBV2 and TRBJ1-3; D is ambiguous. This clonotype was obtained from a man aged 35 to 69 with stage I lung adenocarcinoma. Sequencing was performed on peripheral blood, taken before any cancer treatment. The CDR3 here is CASSEAEVSGNTIYF. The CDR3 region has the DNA TGTGCCAGCAGTGAAGCGGAGGTCTCTGGAAACACCATATATTTT.